Below, 9 T cell receptor beta chains from the same sample are listed, as sequenced in a study of cytomegalovirus exposure and HLA in healthy donors. PCR was performed using 60 Vbeta and 13 Jbeta primers. Produced via immunoSEQ multiplex PCR; TCRdb's table is partial and in-frame only. The data hold about 200,000 clones, with about 13% observed a single time. What was sequenced was PBMCs. The receptors shown here come from a man aged 45-65 years in good health and CMV-seropositive.

The chain uses TRBV11-2 and TRBJ2-1; 8 bases align to TRBD2. The V gene end was trimmed by 4 bases and the J gene end by 6 bases; junction bases not matched to a gene: 5. The germline V gene has CDR1 SGHAT and CDR2 FQNNGV. The CDR3 covers 14 residues. CDR3 loop: CASSYLLAANEQFF. The DNA for the CDR3 is TGTGCCAGCAGCTATCTACTAGCGGCCAATGAGCAGTTCTTC.

The rearrangement uses TRBV7-2 and TRBJ2-1, with 7 bases aligning to TRBD1. This CDR3 is 15 amino acids long. The germline V gene encodes CDR1 SGHTA and CDR2 FQGNSA. J was trimmed by 2 bases and V by 5 bases; bases with no gene match: 6. The CDR3 DNA reads TGTGCCAGCAGCCTAAAGGGGGCCACCTACAATGAGCAGTTCTTC. It yields the protein CASSLKGATYNEQFF.

This clone was recorded a few times. The chain combines TRBV7-9 with TRBJ1-3; a possible D gene is TRBD1 (6 bases). Germline V CDR1 and CDR2: SEHNR, FQNEAQ (reference sequence). V was shortened by 3 bases and J by 9 bases, with 18 bases between the two germline ends. This CDR3 spans 15 amino acids. CDR3 amino acids: CASSLVQGLGSTIYF. The CDR3 bases are TGTGCCAGCAGCTTGGTGCAGGGGCTAGGGTCCACCATATATTTT.

The V call is TRBV7-2, the J call TRBJ2-1; TRBD2 aligns across 7 bases. The CDR3 is 12 residues long. From germline, CDR1 is SGHTA and CDR2 FQGNSA. V trimming: 5 bases; J trimming: 10 bases; junction bases outside the gene matches: 5. As DNA, the CDR3 is TGTGCCAGCAGCAATTGGGGGGGAGAGCAGTTCTTC. It is translated as CASSNWGGEQFF.

The sample holds a few counts of this clone. The V and J genes are TRBV28 and TRBJ1-3; D gene uncertain. Germline V gene data show CDR1 as MDHEN and CDR2 as SYDVKM. Trimming stripped 2 bases from V and 0 bases from J, with 5 bases between. The CDR3 spans 14 residues. CDR3 region: CASSLGGSGNTIYF. In DNA form, the CDR3 reads TGTGCCAGCAGTTTAGGAGGCTCTGGAAACACCATATATTTT.

This clone was seen a handful of times. The chain couples TRBV11-3 to TRBJ2-3, with a tentative D call TRBD1 (7 bases). V was shortened by 1 base and J by 7 bases, with 18 bases between the two germline ends. This CDR3 region has 16 residues. The germline gives CDR1 SGHNT, CDR2 YENEEA. CDR3 sequence (DNA): TGTGCCAGCAGCTTAGCTAGCCAGGGGGGCACGCATACGCAGTATTTT. Its protein is CASSLASQGGTHTQYF.

The rearrangement joins TRBV7-3 to TRBJ1-6, with D possibly being TRBD1 (5 bases). The CDR3 sequence is 15 residues long. Between the trimmed V and J ends, which lost 2 bases and 7 bases, there was a span of 12 bases. CDR1 SGHTA and CDR2 FQGTGA come from the germline V gene. The CDR3 nucleotides read TGTGCCAGCAGCTTACAGGGTCTGGGGAATTCACCCCTCCACTTT. Protein product: CASSLQGLGNSPLHF.

J is TRBJ2-7 and V is TRBV7-3; 8 bases fit TRBD1. Germline V gene sequence: CDR1 SGHTA, CDR2 FQGTGA. V shed 5 bases and J 5 bases; nucleotides not matched to a gene: 8. The CDR3 consists of 14 residues. The CDR3 DNA sequence: TGTGCCAGCAGCCGTGGGACAGGCGGACACGAGCAGTACTTC. Its protein is CASSRGTGGHEQYF.

CDR3: CASSWGQARSYEQYF. Here the CDR3 DNA reads TGTGCCAGCAGCTGGGGACAGGCTCGCTCCTACGAGCAGTACTTC. The V gene is TRBV5-4, the J gene TRBJ2-7; 8 bases align to TRBD1. V dropped 3 bases and J dropped 0; count of bases not matched to a gene: 5. CDR1 and CDR2 from the germline V gene are SGHNT and YYREEE (reference sequence). The CDR3 runs to 15 residues.